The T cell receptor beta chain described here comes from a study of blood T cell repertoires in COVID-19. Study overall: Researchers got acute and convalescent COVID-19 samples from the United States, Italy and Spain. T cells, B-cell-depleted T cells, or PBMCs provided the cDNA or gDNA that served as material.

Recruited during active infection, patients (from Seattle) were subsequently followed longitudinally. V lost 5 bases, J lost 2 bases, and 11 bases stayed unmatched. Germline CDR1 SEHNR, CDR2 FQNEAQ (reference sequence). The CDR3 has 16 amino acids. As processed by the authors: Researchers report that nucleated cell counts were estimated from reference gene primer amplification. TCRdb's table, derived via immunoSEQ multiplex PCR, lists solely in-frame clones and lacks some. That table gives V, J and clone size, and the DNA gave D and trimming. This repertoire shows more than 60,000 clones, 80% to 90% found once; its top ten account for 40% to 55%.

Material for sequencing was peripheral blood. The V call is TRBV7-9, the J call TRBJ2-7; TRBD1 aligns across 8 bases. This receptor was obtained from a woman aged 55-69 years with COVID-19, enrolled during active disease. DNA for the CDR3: TGTGCCAGCAGCAGGATGAGGCAGGGGGCGACCTACGAGCAGTACTTC. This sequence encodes CASSRMRQGATYEQYF.